The T cell receptor beta chain under discussion was sequenced for a study of T cells in Graves' hyperthyroidism and ophthalmopathy. Amplified TCR beta CDR3 regions came from RNA transcripts. HTBI primers were the set used in a first-round RT-PCR of the TCR CDR3. TCRdb reanalysed the multiplex PCR reads using MiXCR and keeps one entry per CDR3 protein. This table has approximately 430,000 distinct CDR3 sequences, roughly 14% appearing once. This clonotype was counted at least ten times. Its matching antigen is unknown. Study-wide results and limits: Most thyroid clonotypes expanded above 0.001 appeared in blood too.

V was trimmed by 4 bases and J by 5 bases, leaving 14 bases between them. The V gene's germline CDR1 is MNHNS and CDR2 SASEGT. This CDR3 region has 14 residues. The sequence was collected from a man in his late teens or twenties with Graves' ophthalmopathy. Source material: blood. The chain uses TRBV6-1 and TRBJ1-1; the D gene is possibly TRBD1 (6 bases). For the CDR3, the DNA is TGTGCCAGCAGTGGAGGGGGGAAATGGACTGAAGCTTTCTTT. Translating gives CASSGGGKWTEAFF.